The sequence of this T cell receptor (beta chain) was determined in a study of post-analysis software for immune sequencing data. Regarding the study as a whole: By F measure, samples from a shared preparation batch strongly co-clustered. Significantly lower normalized Chao1 diversity was seen in multiple sclerosis patients than in controls. Five or six TRBV segments appeared more often in patients than in controls, and TRBV5-6, TRBV5-1 and TRBV20-1 were among these.

The germline gives CDR1 SGHTA, CDR2 FQGTGA. Trimming took 5 bases from V and 0 from J, leaving 10 bases between them. The length of the CDR3 is 14 residues. Of note for this clonotype: Its target is not known.

Presence of unique molecular identifiers characterized the TCR beta cDNA libraries. Once roughly 0.9 to 11 million T cells were used, roughly 0.5 million cDNA molecules resulted. A single record per CDR3 protein comes from TCRdb applying MiXCR to the PCR reads. Here the sample spans about 560,000 distinct CDR3 sequences, around 47% being singletons. Source material: blood. This receptor was obtained from a girl aged 10-17 years with multiple sclerosis. The genes are TRBV7-3 and TRBJ1-2, with D perhaps matching TRBD1 (6 bases). CDR3 loop: CASSDRDTNYGYTF. Here the CDR3 DNA reads TGTGCCAGCAGCGACCGGGACACTAACTATGGCTACACCTTC.